This record concerns one T cell receptor (beta chain) sequence. The table lists this clonotype with a few counts. It lacks a known antigen. Base-call qualities are not available, and no considerably larger clone is one nucleotide away. Based on the germline V gene, the CDR1 and CDR2 sequences are MRHNA and SNTAGT. From its cysteine to its phenylalanine, the CDR3 spans 15 amino acids. Only the CDR3 part of the read is kept: 45 bases, read in frame from the first base. A distance of 12 bases separates the germline ends of V and J, which lose 0 bases and 6 bases respectively. This entry comes from a study of early T cells in non-severe SARS-CoV-2 infection (dated by TCRdb to the early 2020s). For context, the study as a whole: TCR sequencing used bulk RNA from unsorted whole blood, so alpha and beta chains could not be paired. The investigation overall reported the following: Matching against VDJdb was skewed toward anti-spike CD8 responses, likely underestimated virus-specific expansions, and missed private and CD4 specificities.

The library came from 5' RACE. TCRdb names NextSeq 500 as the instrument used. To correct for sequencing error and PCR bias, the TCR library protocol tagged individual cDNA molecules with unique molecular identifiers. TCR alpha and beta chains were both sequenced, and the abundances of alpha and beta sequences in each sample were closely correlated with each other. Per the source publication's procedure: V gene, J gene and CDR3 annotation of TCR sequences was performed with Decombinator V4. TCRs were defined as expanded if a significant change between any two time points was detected under a Poisson model with p below 0.0001. TCR abundances were normalised to the total number of TCRs sequenced in each sample and reported as counts per million. TRAV1-2 paired with TRAJ12, TRAJ20 or TRAJ33 defined MAIT TCRs, while TRAV10 paired with TRAJ18 defined iNKT TCRs. A search of VDJdb, accessed on 1 November 2021, was run for TCRs annotated to CMV, EBV and SARS-CoV-2, with TCRs annotated for multiple antigens excluded. The public reads were quality trimmed at Q25 with fastp and then assembled into clones with MiXCR by TCRdb, keeping productive beta chains. Rows merge per CDR3 protein into single entries with the most common DNA and genes. The V and J calls and clone size come from TCRdb's table, not from the authors' own analysis. The sample yields roughly 90,000 distinct CDR3 sequences; approximately 15% were counted once. The ten largest clones add up to around 5.8% of the sample.

The study was a case-control design nested within a healthcare worker cohort in London, UK, with weekly nasopharyngeal swab PCR tests and blood sampling. Healthcare workers were recruited during the week of the UK lockdown, between 23 and 31 March 2020, and followed weekly for up to about 16 weeks. The sequencing sample was made of whole blood. The clonotype was recovered from an adult who was a healthcare worker with PCR-confirmed SARS-CoV-2 infection or an uninfected control (not recorded which). The chain joins TRBV6-4 to TRBJ2-1, with the D gene too uncertain to name. The CDR3 protein: CASSDSADPSNEQFF. The nucleotide sequence is given as TGTGCCAGCAGTGACTCCGCGGACCCTAGCAATGAGCAGTTCTTC.